The 19 T cell receptor beta chains below come from one sample, sequenced in a study of blood T cell repertoires in COVID-19. The method was immunoSEQ multiplex PCR; TCRdb's version includes in-frame clones alone and lacks a portion of them. The repertoire holds 350,000 to 400,000 clones, with 75% to 90% as singletons. The sequencing input was PBMCs or T cells enriched from blood (not recorded which). The source is a man between 18 and 35 years old who had recovered from COVID-19.

This clone was counted between two and nine times. The chain uses TRBV29-1 and TRBJ1-1, with D uncertain. The germline CDR1 and CDR2 sequences are SQVTM and ANQGSEA. This CDR3 is 11 amino acids long. CDR3 nucleotides: TGCAGTGCAGCACTAGGGATTGAAGCTTTCTTT. It specifies CSAALGIEAFF.

CDR3 protein: CASSLSGQGGQPQHF. DNA of the CDR3: TGTGCCAGCAGCCTATCCGGACAGGGGGGGCAGCCCCAGCATTTT. The rearrangement joins TRBV11-1 to TRBJ1-5; 10 positions agree with TRBD1. Germline-derived CDR1 and CDR2 are SGHAT and FQDESV (reference sequence). Germline trimming cut 5 bases from V and 7 bases from J; bases unmatched to any gene: 8. The CDR3 spans 15 residues.

This chain joins TRBV11-2 and TRBJ1-2, with D possibly matching TRBD1 (5 bases). Trimming took 6 bases from V and 1 from J, leaving 18 bases between them. The CDR3 runs 16 residues. Germline V gene sequence: CDR1 SGHAT, CDR2 FQNNGV. In DNA form, the CDR3 reads TGTGCCAGCAGTATATCGCGGGGACCCAATAACTATGGCTACACCTTC. Its protein product is CASSISRGPNNYGYTF.

As concerns this clone: At one end, the junction sequence differs from germline, possibly due to a read error. The chain is built from TRBV30 and TRBJ1-2, with D perhaps TRBD1 (6 bases). This CDR3 spans 13 amino acids. Germline CDR1 and CDR2: GTSNPN and SVGIG (reference sequence). Written as DNA, the CDR3 is TGTGCCGGGAGGGGGGCAGGGTATTATGGCTACACCTTC. Its translation: CAGRGAGYYGYTF.

The CDR3 DNA reads TGTGCCACCAGTGCAATTAAGGGAGACGGTGAGACCCAGTACTTC. Protein product: CATSAIKGDGETQYF. The V and J genes are TRBV24-1 and TRBJ2-5, with D perhaps TRBD2 (5 bases). The CDR3 covers 15 residues. The ends were cut back, 5 bases at V and 5 bases at J, with 17 bases in the middle. The germline CDR1 and CDR2 sequences are KGHDR and SFDVKD.

This chain uses TRBV7-8 with TRBJ1-6; D is uncertain. CDR1 and CDR2 (germline): SGHVS, FQNEAQ. The CDR3 totals 14 residues. With 5 bases removed from V and 11 bases from J, the gap between germline ends came to 16 bases. This CDR3 is CASSPLADRPPLHF. The CDR3 DNA reads as TGTGCCAGCAGCCCTCTGGCGGATCGGCCACCCCTCCACTTT.

The chain has TRBV5-1 and TRBJ2-1; the D gene is possibly TRBD2 (7 bases). The germline V and J ends were trimmed by 5 bases and 5 bases, with 17 bases remaining between them. CDR3 length: 15 residues. CDR1 and CDR2 (germline): SGHRS, YFSETQ. In DNA form, the CDR3 reads TGCGCCAGCAGAGAGTCGGGGGGCCTGGACAATGAGCAGTTCTTC. It specifies CASRESGGLDNEQFF.

CDR3 amino acids: CASSITGTGGHEQYF. The CDR3 DNA sequence: TGTGCCAGCTCTATAACCGGGACAGGGGGCCACGAGCAGTACTTC. The V call is TRBV18, the J call TRBJ2-7, with TRBD1 identical over 12 bases. V lost 6 bases, J lost 5 bases, and 8 bases stayed unmatched. This CDR3 is built from 15 residues. Germline CDR1 and CDR2: KGHSH and LQKENI.

As regards this clone: Other nucleotide sequences in the sample specify the same CDR3. The J gene is TRBJ1-5, the V gene TRBV24-1; the D is unclear. Trimming removed 3 bases at V and 0 bases at J, with 5 bases between. CDR1 and CDR2 from the germline V gene are KGHDR and SFDVKD. This CDR3 comprises 14 residues. CDR3: CATSDGSSNQPQHF. CDR3 in DNA: TGTGCCACCAGTGATGGTAGTAGCAATCAGCCCCAGCATTTT.

The chain joins TRBV7-8 to TRBJ2-2; possibly TRBD2 for D (6 bases). The CDR3 is 15 amino acids. V gave up 6 bases and J gave up 0 bases, with 11 bases separating them. CDR1 and CDR2 (germline): SGHVS, FQNEAQ. The CDR3 spells CASRKWGANTGELFF. DNA of the CDR3: TGTGCCAGCAGGAAATGGGGGGCGAACACCGGGGAGCTGTTTTTT.

This clone appeared once. V gene TRBV5-1 combines with J gene TRBJ2-3, with 9 bases matching TRBD2. The V segment lost 4 bases and the J segment 0 bases; nucleotides outside the gene matches: 3. Germline V gene data show CDR1 as SGHRS and CDR2 as YFSETQ. The CDR3 sequence is 15 residues long. CDR3 loop: CASSAGGASTDTQYF. As DNA, the CDR3 is TGCGCCAGCAGCGCGGGAGGGGCTAGCACAGATACGCAGTATTTT.

The chain couples TRBV18 to TRBJ2-1; 10 bases agree with TRBD2. The germline gives CDR1 KGHSH, CDR2 LQKENI. The CDR3 spans 17 residues. The J segment lost 0 bases and the V segment lost 3 bases, leaving 5 bases of the junction unmatched. The CDR3 loop is CASSPLAGDSSYNEQFF. The CDR3 bases are TGTGCCAGCTCACCGCTAGCGGGGGACAGCTCCTACAATGAGCAGTTCTTC.

CDR3 amino acids: CASSFGPGEVGYTF. CDR3 nucleotides: TGTGCCAGCAGTTTCGGACCGGGGGAGGTCGGCTACACCTTC. V and J are TRBV27 and TRBJ1-2, with D perhaps TRBD1 (5 bases). CDR3 length: 14 residues. V was shortened by 3 bases and J by 8 bases, with 16 bases between the two germline ends. Per the germline V gene, CDR1 is MNHEY and CDR2 is SMNVEV (reference sequence).

The V call is TRBV28, the J call TRBJ2-5; D remains ambiguous. Trimming took 6 bases from V and 1 from J, leaving 6 bases between them. CDR3 length: 12 amino acids. Germline values: CDR1 MDHEN, CDR2 SYDVKM. The CDR3 protein is CASRLTQETQYF. As DNA, the CDR3 is TGTGCCAGCAGACTAACCCAAGAGACCCAGTACTTC.

The gene calls are TRBV3-1 (or the pseudogene TRBV3-2) and TRBJ1-1, with a weak D call TRBD1 (5 bases). The CDR3 has 16 amino acids. V was trimmed by 1 base and J by 5 bases, leaving 17 bases between them. Looked up from germline, CDR1 is LGHDT and CDR2 is YNNKEL (reference sequence). The CDR3 sequence is CASSQGGDDVETEAFF. The CDR3 DNA is TGTGCCAGCAGCCAAGGGGGGGATGATGTTGAGACTGAAGCTTTCTTT.

This chain connects TRBV5-6 to TRBJ2-7; 7 positions agree with TRBD1. The ends lost 1 base at V and 4 bases at J; junction bases unmatched: 5. In germline, CDR1 is SGHDT, CDR2 YYEEEE. CDR3 length: 14 residues. CDR3 region: CASSLRGGAYEQYF. The CDR3 bases are TGTGCCAGCAGCTTGCGAGGGGGCGCATACGAGCAGTACTTC.

V gene TRBV3-1 (or the pseudogene TRBV3-2) combines with J gene TRBJ2-2; D may be TRBD1 (5 bases). There are 16 residues in the CDR3. Trimming shortened V by 6 bases and J by 4 bases, and 18 bases separated the two germline ends. Germline V lookup: CDR1 LGHDT, CDR2 YNNKEL (reference sequence). CDR3 sequence (DNA): TGTGCCAGCAGATCGCGAAGGGGAACGGTCACCGGGGAGCTGTTTTTT. Protein sequence: CASRSRRGTVTGELFF.

The V gene is TRBV28, the J gene TRBJ1-2; no definite D call. V shed 3 bases and J shed 5 bases, with 10 bases lying between them. The CDR3 consists of 13 residues. Germline loops: CDR1 MDHEN, CDR2 SYDVKM. The CDR3 loop reads CASSFYSEYGYTF. CDR3 DNA sequence: TGTGCCAGCAGTTTTTATTCAGAATATGGCTACACCTTC.

The rearrangement links TRBV7-8 to TRBJ1-6; D is possibly TRBD1 (6 bases). The CDR3 runs 15 residues. Between the trimmed V and J ends, which lost 2 bases and 5 bases, there was a span of 10 bases. Germline assignment: CDR1 SGHVS and CDR2 FQNEAQ. The CDR3 sequence is CASSLQGRNNSPLHF. DNA of the CDR3: TGTGCCAGCAGCTTACAGGGGCGCAATAATTCACCCCTCCACTTT.